The clone carrying this T cell receptor beta chain came up many times. Amplification yielded TCR beta CDR3 regions, with RNA transcripts as the source. The HTBI primer set served for first-round RT-PCR of the TCR CDR3. One entry per CDR3 protein, called by TCRdb with MiXCR from the multiplex PCR reads. The data hold about 160,000 distinct CDR3 sequences, with about 9.4% observed a single time. Diagnoses used clinical symptoms, serum thyroxine and TRAb, thyroid ultrasound and orbital computed tomography. The sample originates from a study of T cells in Graves' hyperthyroidism and ophthalmopathy. As for the study in general: Peripheral blood was collected at initial diagnosis, before any treatment.

The CDR3 is made up of 16 amino acids. The germline CDR1 and CDR2 sequences are SGHVS and FNYEAQ. V lost 2 bases and J lost 9; bases outside the gene matches: 11. The receptor's source is a woman aged 18-35 years with Graves' hyperthyroidism that later progressed to Graves' ophthalmopathy. This rearrangement joins TRBV7-6 to TRBJ2-1; 9 bases are shared with TRBD1. Sequenced: blood. The CDR3 sequence: CASSLTGQGERAEQFF. The DNA of the CDR3 is TGTGCCAGCAGCTTAACGGGACAGGGTGAGAGGGCTGAGCAGTTCTTC.